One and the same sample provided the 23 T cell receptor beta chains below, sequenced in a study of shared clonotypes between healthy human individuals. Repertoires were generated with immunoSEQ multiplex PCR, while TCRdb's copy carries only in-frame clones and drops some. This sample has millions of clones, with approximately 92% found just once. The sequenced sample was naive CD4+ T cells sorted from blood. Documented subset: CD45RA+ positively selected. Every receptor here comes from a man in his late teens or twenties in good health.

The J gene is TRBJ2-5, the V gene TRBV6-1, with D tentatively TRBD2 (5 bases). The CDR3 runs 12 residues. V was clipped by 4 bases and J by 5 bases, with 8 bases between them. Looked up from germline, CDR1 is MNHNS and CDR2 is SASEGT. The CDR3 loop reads CASSASSETQYF. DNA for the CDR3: TGTGCCAGCAGTGCCTCTAGCGAGACCCAGTACTTC.

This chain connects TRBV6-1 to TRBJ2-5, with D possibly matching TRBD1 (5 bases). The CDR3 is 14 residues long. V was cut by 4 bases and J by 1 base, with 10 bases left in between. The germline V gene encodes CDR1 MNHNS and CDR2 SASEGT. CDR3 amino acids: CASSVNRPQETQYF. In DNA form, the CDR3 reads TGTGCCAGCAGTGTTAACAGGCCCCAAGAGACCCAGTACTTC.

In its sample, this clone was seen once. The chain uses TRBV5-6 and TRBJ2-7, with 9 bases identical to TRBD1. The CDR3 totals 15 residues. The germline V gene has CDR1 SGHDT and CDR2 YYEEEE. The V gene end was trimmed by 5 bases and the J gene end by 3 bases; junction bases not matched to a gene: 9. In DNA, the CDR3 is TGTGCCAGCAGTTTCGGGACAGGGTCCTTCTACGAGCAGTACTTC. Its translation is CASSFGTGSFYEQYF.

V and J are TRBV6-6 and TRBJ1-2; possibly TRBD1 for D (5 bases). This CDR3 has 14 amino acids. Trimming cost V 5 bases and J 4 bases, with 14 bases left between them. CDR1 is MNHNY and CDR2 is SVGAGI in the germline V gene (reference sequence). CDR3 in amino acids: CASSHVGQGYGYTF. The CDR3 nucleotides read TGTGCCAGCAGTCACGTCGGGCAGGGCTATGGCTACACCTTC.

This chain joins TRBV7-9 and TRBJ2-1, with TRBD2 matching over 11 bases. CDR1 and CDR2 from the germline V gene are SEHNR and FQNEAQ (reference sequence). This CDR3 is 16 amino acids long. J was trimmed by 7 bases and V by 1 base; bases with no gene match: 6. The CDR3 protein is CASSLVSSGGLNEQFF. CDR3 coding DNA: TGTGCCAGCAGCTTAGTATCTAGCGGGGGGCTAAATGAGCAGTTCTTC.

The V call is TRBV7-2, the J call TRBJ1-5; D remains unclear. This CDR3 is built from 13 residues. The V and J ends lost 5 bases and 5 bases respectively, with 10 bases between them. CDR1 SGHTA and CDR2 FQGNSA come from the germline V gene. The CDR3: CASSQRRDQPQHF. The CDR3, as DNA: TGTGCCAGCAGCCAGAGGAGAGATCAGCCCCAGCATTTT.

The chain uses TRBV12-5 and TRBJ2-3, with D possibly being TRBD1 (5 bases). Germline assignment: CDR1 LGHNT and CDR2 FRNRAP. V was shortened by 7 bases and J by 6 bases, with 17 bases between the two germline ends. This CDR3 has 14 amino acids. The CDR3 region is CASAQTAWVDTQYF. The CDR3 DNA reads TGTGCTAGTGCCCAGACAGCCTGGGTTGATACGCAGTATTTT.

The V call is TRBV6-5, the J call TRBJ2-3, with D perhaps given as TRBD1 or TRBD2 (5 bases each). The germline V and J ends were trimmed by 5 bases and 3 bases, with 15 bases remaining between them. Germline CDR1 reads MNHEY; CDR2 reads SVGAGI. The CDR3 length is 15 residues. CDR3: CASSRSLEGTDTQYF. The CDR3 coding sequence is TGTGCCAGCAGTCGCTCCCTTGAGGGGACAGATACGCAGTATTTT.

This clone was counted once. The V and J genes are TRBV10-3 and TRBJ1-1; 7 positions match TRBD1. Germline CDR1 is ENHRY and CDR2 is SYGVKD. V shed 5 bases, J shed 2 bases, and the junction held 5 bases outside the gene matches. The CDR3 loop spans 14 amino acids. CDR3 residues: CAISRGQSNTEAFF. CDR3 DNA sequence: TGTGCCATCAGTAGGGGACAGAGCAACACTGAAGCTTTCTTT.

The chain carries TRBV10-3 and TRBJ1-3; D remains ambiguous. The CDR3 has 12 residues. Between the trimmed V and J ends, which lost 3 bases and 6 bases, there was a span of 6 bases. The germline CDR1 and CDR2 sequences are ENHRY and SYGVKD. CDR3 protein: CAISDSLNTIYF. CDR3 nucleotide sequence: TGTGCCATCAGTGACTCGTTAAACACCATATATTTT.

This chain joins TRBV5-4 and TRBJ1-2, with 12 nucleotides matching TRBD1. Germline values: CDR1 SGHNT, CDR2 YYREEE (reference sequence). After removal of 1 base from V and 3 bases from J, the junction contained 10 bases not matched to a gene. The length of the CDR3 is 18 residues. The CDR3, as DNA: TGTGCCAGCAGCTTGAGCTTCGGGACAGGGGGCCATGACTATGGCTACACCTTC. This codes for CASSLSFGTGGHDYGYTF.

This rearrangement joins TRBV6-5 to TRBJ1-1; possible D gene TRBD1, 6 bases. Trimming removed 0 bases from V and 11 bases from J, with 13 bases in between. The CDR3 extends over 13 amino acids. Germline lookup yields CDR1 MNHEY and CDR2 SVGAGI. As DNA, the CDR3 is TGTGCCAGCAGTTACTCGTCGCAGGGGTTGGCTTTCTTT. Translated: CASSYSSQGLAFF.

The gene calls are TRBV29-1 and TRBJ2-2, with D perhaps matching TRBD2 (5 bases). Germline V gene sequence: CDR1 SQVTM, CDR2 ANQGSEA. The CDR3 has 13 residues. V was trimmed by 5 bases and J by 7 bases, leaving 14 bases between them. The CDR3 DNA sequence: TGCAGCGTTCGCGGATGGGCGGGCGGGGAGCTGTTTTTT. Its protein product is CSVRGWAGGELFF.

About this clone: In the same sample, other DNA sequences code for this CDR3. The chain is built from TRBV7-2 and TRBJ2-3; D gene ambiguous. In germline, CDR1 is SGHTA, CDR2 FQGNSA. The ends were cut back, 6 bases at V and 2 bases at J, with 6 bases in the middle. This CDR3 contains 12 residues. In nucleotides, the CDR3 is TGTGCCAGCAGTTCTTACACAGATACGCAGTATTTT. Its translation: CASSSYTDTQYF.

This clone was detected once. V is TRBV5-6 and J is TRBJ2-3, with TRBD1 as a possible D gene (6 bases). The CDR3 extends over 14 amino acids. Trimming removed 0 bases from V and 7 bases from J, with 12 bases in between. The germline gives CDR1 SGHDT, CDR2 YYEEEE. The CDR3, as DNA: TGTGCCAGCAGCTTGGGTCAGGGGAAGAATACGCAGTATTTT. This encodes CASSLGQGKNTQYF.

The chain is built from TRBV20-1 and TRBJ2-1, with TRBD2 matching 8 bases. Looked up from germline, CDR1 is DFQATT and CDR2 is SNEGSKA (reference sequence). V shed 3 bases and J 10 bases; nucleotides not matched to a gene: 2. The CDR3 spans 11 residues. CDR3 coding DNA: TGCAGTGCTAGGGGGACTAGGGAGCAGTTCTTC. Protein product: CSARGTREQFF.

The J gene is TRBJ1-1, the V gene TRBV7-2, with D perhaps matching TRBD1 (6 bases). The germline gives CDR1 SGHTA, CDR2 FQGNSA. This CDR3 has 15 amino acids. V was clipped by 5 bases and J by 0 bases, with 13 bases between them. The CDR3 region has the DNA TGTGCCAGCAGCAACAGGACAGCTATGAACACTGAAGCTTTCTTT. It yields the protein CASSNRTAMNTEAFF.

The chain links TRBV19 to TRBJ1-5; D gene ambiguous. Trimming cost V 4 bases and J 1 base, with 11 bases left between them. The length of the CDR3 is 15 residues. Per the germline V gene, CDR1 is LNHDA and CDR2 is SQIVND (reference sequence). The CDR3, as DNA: TGTGCCAGTAGTACCACAGTGCACAGCAATCAGCCCCAGCATTTT. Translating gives CASSTTVHSNQPQHF. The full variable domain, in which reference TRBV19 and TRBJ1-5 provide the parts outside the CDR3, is DGGITQSPKYLFRKEGQNVTLSCEQNLNHDAMYWYRQDPGQGLRLIYYSQIVNDFQKGDIAEGYSVSREKKESFPLTVTSAQKNPTAFYLCASSTTVHSNQPQHFGDGTRLSIL.

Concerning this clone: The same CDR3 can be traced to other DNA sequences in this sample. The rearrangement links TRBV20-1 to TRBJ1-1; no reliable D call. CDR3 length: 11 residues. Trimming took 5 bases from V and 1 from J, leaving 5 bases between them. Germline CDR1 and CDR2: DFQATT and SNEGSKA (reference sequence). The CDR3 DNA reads TGCAGTGCTGCAGGGAACACTGAAGCTTTCTTT. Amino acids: CSAAGNTEAFF.

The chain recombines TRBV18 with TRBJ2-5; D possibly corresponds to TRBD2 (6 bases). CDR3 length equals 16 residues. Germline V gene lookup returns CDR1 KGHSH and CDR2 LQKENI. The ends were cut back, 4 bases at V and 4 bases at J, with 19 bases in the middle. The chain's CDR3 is CASSHSSAGPIETQYF. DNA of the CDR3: TGTGCCAGCTCACACTCATCGGCGGGACCCATAGAGACCCAGTACTTC.

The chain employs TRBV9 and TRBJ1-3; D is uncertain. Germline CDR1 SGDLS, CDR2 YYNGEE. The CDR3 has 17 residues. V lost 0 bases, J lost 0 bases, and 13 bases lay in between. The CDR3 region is CASSVEPYSSSGNTIYF. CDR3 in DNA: TGTGCCAGCAGCGTAGAACCCTACTCTAGCTCTGGAAACACCATATATTTT.

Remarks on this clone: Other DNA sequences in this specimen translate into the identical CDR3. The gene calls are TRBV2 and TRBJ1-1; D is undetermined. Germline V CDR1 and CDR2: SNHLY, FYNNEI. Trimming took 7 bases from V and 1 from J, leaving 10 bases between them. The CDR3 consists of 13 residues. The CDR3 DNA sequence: TGTGCCAGCAAGAAGGAGGAGAACACTGAAGCTTTCTTT. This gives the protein CASKKEENTEAFF.

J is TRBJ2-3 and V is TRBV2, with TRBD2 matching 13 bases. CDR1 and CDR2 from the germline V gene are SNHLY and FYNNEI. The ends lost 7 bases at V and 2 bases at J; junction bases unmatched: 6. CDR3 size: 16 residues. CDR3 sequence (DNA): TGTGCCAGCACCCTACTAGCGGGGGGGCCCACAGATACGCAGTATTTT. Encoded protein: CASTLLAGGPTDTQYF.